This passage covers 22 T cell receptor beta chains from one sample sequenced in a study of T cell responses to AZD1222 COVID-19 vaccine. Clones were read by immunoSEQ multiplex PCR, and TCRdb kept only the in-frame ones, dropping some. This sample has more than 150,000 clones; approximately 87% occur once, and the top ten carry 2.7%. Sequenced here: peripheral blood, sampled on day 0 of MenACWY control vaccination. The receptors were sampled from an adult in good health.

The J gene is TRBJ2-3, the V gene TRBV5-1, with 7 bases fitting TRBD1. The V segment lost 4 bases and the J segment 4 bases; nucleotides outside the gene matches: 12. CDR1 is SGHRS and CDR2 is YFSETQ in the germline V gene. The CDR3 runs to 16 residues. The CDR3 nucleotides are TGCGCCAGCAGCCCGAGCAGGGGGATAGGCGCAGATACGCAGTATTTT. This sequence encodes CASSPSRGIGADTQYF.

The chain links TRBV28 to TRBJ2-1, with a tentative D call TRBD2 (6 bases). CDR1 and CDR2 from the germline V gene are MDHEN and SYDVKM. V was shortened by 6 bases and J by 6 bases, with 21 bases between the two germline ends. CDR3 length: 16 amino acids. The CDR3 spells CASSPTGVAGFNEQFF. Written as DNA, the CDR3 is TGTGCCAGCAGCCCCACCGGGGTTGCGGGGTTCAATGAGCAGTTCTTC. The whole variable domain, filled in from reference TRBV28 and TRBJ2-1, reads DVKVTQSSRYLVKRTGEKVFLECVQDMDHENMFWYRQDPGLGLRLIYFSYDVKMKEKGDIPEGYSVSREKKERFSLILESASTNQTSMYLCASSPTGVAGFNEQFFGPGTRLTVL.

The chain links TRBV27 to TRBJ1-2; 10 positions agree with TRBD1. The germline CDR1 and CDR2 sequences are MNHEY and SMNVEV (reference sequence). With 3 bases clipped from V and 5 bases from J, the junction kept 3 bases outside the gene matches. The CDR3 covers 14 residues. The CDR3 here is CASSLGTGVYGYTF. Here the CDR3 DNA reads TGTGCCAGCAGTTTGGGGACAGGGGTTTATGGCTACACCTTC.

The genes are TRBV7-3 and TRBJ2-5, with TRBD2 identical over 11 bases. V dropped 0 bases and J dropped 5; count of bases not matched to a gene: 11. The germline V gene encodes CDR1 SGHTA and CDR2 FQGTGA. There are 18 residues in the CDR3. The CDR3 here is CASSLTPLAGGPEETQYF. The CDR3 nucleotides read TGTGCCAGCAGCTTAACGCCTTTAGCGGGAGGGCCGGAGGAGACCCAGTACTTC.

The chain joins TRBV5-1 to TRBJ1-2, with no clear D. Trimming took 3 bases from V and 7 from J, leaving 16 bases between them. Germline CDR1 is SGHRS and CDR2 is YFSETQ. The CDR3 contains 14 residues. The CDR3 spells CASSSPDGNPGYTF. DNA of the CDR3: TGCGCCAGCAGCTCCCCTGACGGAAATCCTGGCTACACCTTC.

This clone was found a few times. V and J are TRBV19 and TRBJ1-2, with TRBD1 matching 9 bases. The trim removed 4 bases at V and 8 bases at J, leaving 5 bases unmatched. Germline V gives CDR1 LNHDA, CDR2 SQIVND (reference sequence). This CDR3 has 13 amino acids. CDR3 protein: CASSTGQGRGYTF. The CDR3 DNA follows: TGTGCCAGTAGTACGGGACAGGGACGCGGCTACACCTTC.

This chain connects TRBV28 to TRBJ1-3; 8 nucleotides line up with TRBD1. With 7 bases clipped from V and 4 bases from J, the junction kept 9 bases outside the gene matches. The length of the CDR3 is 15 residues. Germline V gives CDR1 MDHEN, CDR2 SYDVKM. CDR3 bases: TGTGCCAGCAATCCGACAGGGGAAGTCGGAAACACCATATATTTT. Protein sequence: CASNPTGEVGNTIYF.

This clone was counted a single time. The chain is built from TRBV4-1 and TRBJ2-1; no clear D gene. CDR3 length: 15 amino acids. The V gene lost 1 base and the J gene lost 6 bases, with 13 bases spanning the gap. The germline V gene encodes CDR1 MGHRA and CDR2 YSYEKL. The CDR3 nucleotides read TGCGCCAGCAGCCAAGCCGTACTCCTTATCAATGAGCAGTTCTTC. Translation gives CASSQAVLLINEQFF.

The V gene is TRBV7-6, the J gene TRBJ2-7; 11 bases map to TRBD2. The CDR3 consists of 18 residues. V trimming: 1 base; J trimming: 3 bases; junction bases outside the gene matches: 11. The germline V gene has CDR1 SGHVS and CDR2 FNYEAQ. DNA for the CDR3: TGTGCCAGCAGCTTAGAGACTAGCGGGGTAGGCGTGGGCTACGAGCAGTACTTC. Its protein product is CASSLETSGVGVGYEQYF.

The chain recombines TRBV27 with TRBJ2-7; D call uncertain. CDR3 size: 15 residues. V was clipped by 6 bases and J by 0 bases, with 15 bases between them. Germline V CDR1 and CDR2: MNHEY, SMNVEV (reference sequence). CDR3 nucleotide sequence: TGTGCCAGCAGCCCCTCCGGGTGGGCCTCCTACGAGCAGTACTTC. As protein: CASSPSGWASYEQYF.

This clone appeared a single time. This chain uses TRBV7-8 with TRBJ1-2; D gene ambiguous. Germline CDR1 is SGHVS and CDR2 is FQNEAQ. CDR3 length: 13 residues. V lost 0 bases to trimming and J lost 4 bases, with 6 bases between them. CDR3 protein: CASSLARSYGYTF. CDR3 in DNA: TGTGCCAGCAGCTTAGCGCGCTCCTATGGCTACACCTTC.

The rearrangement joins TRBV3-1 (or the pseudogene TRBV3-2) to TRBJ2-2; D may correspond to TRBD1 or TRBD2 (5 bases each). This CDR3 has 16 amino acids. Germline CDR1 and CDR2: LGHDT and YNNKEL (reference sequence). V dropped 6 bases and J dropped 6 bases, with 20 bases sitting between them. In DNA form, the CDR3 reads TGTGCCAGCAGTTATACCGGGACCACACTATCCGGGGAGCTGTTTTTT. Amino acids: CASSYTGTTLSGELFF.

The gene calls are TRBV5-1 and TRBJ2-3; D is uncertain. Germline V gives CDR1 SGHRS, CDR2 YFSETQ. The CDR3 sequence is 15 residues long. Trimming removed 0 bases at V and 4 bases at J, with 12 bases between. The CDR3 loop reads CASSLAAQPSDTQYF. The CDR3 DNA follows: TGCGCCAGCAGCTTGGCAGCCCAACCCTCAGATACGCAGTATTTT.

The genes are TRBV29-1 and TRBJ1-2, with D perhaps matching TRBD1 (6 bases). The CDR3 runs to 13 residues. CDR1 is SQVTM, CDR2 ANQGSEA, per germline. V dropped 0 bases and J dropped 2 bases, with 7 bases sitting between them. CDR3 protein: CSVEERGNYGYTF. CDR3 sequence (DNA): TGCAGCGTTGAAGAAAGGGGGAACTATGGCTACACCTTC.

The V gene is TRBV10-2, the J gene TRBJ2-7; 9 bases are shared with TRBD1. V was clipped by 0 bases and J by 3 bases; unmatched bases: 0. Germline CDR1 is WSHSY and CDR2 is SAAADI. This CDR3 has 14 residues. The CDR3 protein is CASSESGQGYEQYF. CDR3 nucleotide sequence: TGCGCCAGCAGTGAGTCGGGACAGGGCTACGAGCAGTACTTC.

There are a few counts of this clone. The rearrangement uses TRBV20-1 and TRBJ1-2; 8 bases line up with TRBD1. The ends lost 4 bases at V and 6 bases at J; junction bases unmatched: 1. CDR3 length: 11 amino acids. CDR1 and CDR2 from the germline V gene are DFQATT and SNEGSKA (reference sequence). The CDR3 loop reads CSATGGDGYTF. The CDR3 bases are TGCAGTGCTACAGGGGGCGATGGCTACACCTTC.

V gene TRBV9 combines with J gene TRBJ2-2, with D possibly being TRBD1 or TRBD2 (6 bases each). This CDR3 spans 16 amino acids. In germline, CDR1 is SGDLS, CDR2 YYNGEE. Trimming pared 0 bases from V and 7 bases from J, leaving 16 bases between. This CDR3 reads CASSVELQGRGGELFF. The CDR3 DNA sequence: TGTGCCAGCAGCGTAGAACTGCAGGGGCGGGGCGGGGAGCTGTTTTTT. The full variable domain, in which reference TRBV9 and TRBJ2-2 provide the parts outside the CDR3, is DSGVTQTPKHLITATGQRVTLRCSPRSGDLSVYWYQQSLDQGLQFLIQYYNGEERAKGNILERFSAQQFPDLHSELNLSSLELGDSALYFCASSVELQGRGGELFFGEGSRLTVL.

The chain joins TRBV6-6 to TRBJ1-2; 9 positions agree with TRBD1. This CDR3 spans 15 amino acids. Germline CDR1 MNHNY, CDR2 SVGAGI (reference sequence). J was trimmed by 3 bases and V by 4 bases; bases with no gene match: 6. CDR3 in amino acids: CASSSLDRGDYGYTF. In nucleotides, the CDR3 is TGTGCCAGCAGTTCCTTAGACAGGGGGGACTATGGCTACACCTTC.

CDR3 protein: CATSMGHSGGGYTF. CDR3 DNA sequence: TGTGCCACCAGCATGGGGCACTCAGGTGGTGGCTACACCTTC. The chain recombines TRBV15 with TRBJ1-2, with D perhaps matching TRBD1 (5 bases). The CDR3 loop spans 14 amino acids. The V end lost 4 bases, the J end lost 7 bases, and 16 bases lay between the germline ends. Germline assignment: CDR1 LNHNV and CDR2 YYDKDF (reference sequence).

The chain's CDR3 is CASSTGTASYEQYF. The CDR3, as DNA: TGTGCCAGCAGTACCGGGACGGCTTCCTACGAGCAGTACTTC. The chain is built from TRBV6-5 and TRBJ2-7; perhaps D is TRBD1 or TRBD2 (5 bases each). V lost 5 bases to trimming and J lost 1 base, with 12 bases between them. This CDR3 comprises 14 residues. Germline V gene lookup returns CDR1 MNHEY and CDR2 SVGAGI.

V gene TRBV5-4 combines with J gene TRBJ2-3; D possibly corresponds to TRBD2 (7 bases). The germline V gene has CDR1 SGHNT and CDR2 YYREEE (reference sequence). Trimming shortened V by 7 bases and J by 2 bases, and 14 bases separated the two germline ends. The CDR3 extends over 14 amino acids. The CDR3 sequence: CASSRGGATDTQYF. In DNA, the CDR3 is TGTGCCAGCTCCCGAGGGGGGGCCACAGATACGCAGTATTTT.

The chain uses TRBV28 and TRBJ1-6, with D maybe TRBD1 (6 bases). V dropped 6 bases and J dropped 6 bases, with 15 bases sitting between them. Germline V gives CDR1 MDHEN, CDR2 SYDVKM. The CDR3 is 15 residues long. CDR3 in amino acids: CASRPGQGSNSPLHF. The CDR3 DNA is TGTGCCAGCAGGCCGGGACAAGGATCTAATTCACCCCTCCACTTT.